The 21 T cell receptor beta chains below were found in one sample sequenced in a study of blood T cell repertoires in COVID-19. Method: immunoSEQ multiplex PCR; TCRdb's copy keeps in-frame clones and lacks some. The table lists roughly 300,000 clones, approximately 82% of them singletons. The sequenced sample was peripheral blood. All receptors come from a woman between 45 and 65 years old with acute or convalescent COVID-19.

The chain combines TRBV7-6 with TRBJ1-1, with D maybe TRBD1 (5 bases). V was shortened by 5 bases and J by 1 base, with 14 bases between the two germline ends. The CDR3 totals 15 residues. Germline values: CDR1 SGHVS, CDR2 FNYEAQ. CDR3: CASSQGEFGNTEAFF. The CDR3 DNA sequence: TGTGCCAGCAGCCAAGGGGAATTTGGGAACACTGAAGCTTTCTTT.

This clone turned up a few times. The sample contains more than one DNA sequence encoding this CDR3. The chain employs TRBV5-1 and TRBJ1-3, with a weak D call TRBD1 (5 bases). The CDR3 contains 16 residues. Trimming took 0 bases from V and 0 from J, leaving 10 bases between them. Per germline, CDR1 SGHRS and CDR2 YFSETQ. The CDR3 loop reads CASSLAPGYSGNTIYF. The CDR3, as DNA: TGCGCCAGCAGCTTGGCCCCAGGGTACTCTGGAAACACCATATATTTT.

The chain recombines TRBV19 with TRBJ1-4, with D unresolved. The CDR3 sequence is 14 residues long. Deletions cut 7 bases from V and 3 bases from J, with 12 bases between. The V gene's germline CDR1 is LNHDA and CDR2 SQIVND (reference sequence). The CDR3, as DNA: TGTGCCAGTACCGCACTTAGAGCTAATGAAAAACTGTTTTTT. Protein sequence: CASTALRANEKLFF.

This chain links TRBV27 with TRBJ2-1, with D possibly being TRBD2 (5 bases). CDR3 length: 12 residues. The germline CDR1 and CDR2 sequences are MNHEY and SMNVEV (reference sequence). V lost 4 bases and J lost 8, with 9 bases in between. The DNA of the CDR3 is TGTGCCAGCAGTTCATTCGGGGATGAGCAGTTCTTC. Translation: CASSSFGDEQFF.

The J gene is TRBJ1-5, the V gene TRBV2, with D possibly TRBD1 on 5 matching bases. This CDR3 is built from 14 residues. The ends were cut back, 7 bases at V and 2 bases at J, with 12 bases in the middle. Germline V gene lookup returns CDR1 SNHLY and CDR2 FYNNEI. For the CDR3, the DNA is TGTGCCAGCACGGCAGGGATGCGCAATCAGCCCCAGCATTTT. Its protein product is CASTAGMRNQPQHF.

J is TRBJ1-6 and V is TRBV19; maybe TRBD1 (6 bases). The CDR3 is 15 amino acids. Germline assignment: CDR1 LNHDA and CDR2 SQIVND (reference sequence). The germline V and J ends were trimmed by 7 bases and 8 bases, with 18 bases remaining between them. CDR3 in DNA: TGTGCCAGTACTCCCTGGGGGACAACGGATTCACCCCTCCACTTT. Amino acid sequence: CASTPWGTTDSPLHF.

This chain uses TRBV2 with TRBJ2-3; tentatively, D is TRBD2 (6 bases). Between the trimmed V and J ends, which lost 1 base and 4 bases, there was a span of 6 bases. CDR3 length: 13 amino acids. Germline-derived CDR1 and CDR2 are SNHLY and FYNNEI. In DNA, the CDR3 is TGTGCCAGCAGTGAAGAGCGGGCAGATACGCAGTATTTT. It translates to CASSEERADTQYF.

This clone was recorded a few times. The J gene is TRBJ2-3, the V gene TRBV11-3; D may be TRBD1 (6 bases). Germline V lookup: CDR1 SGHNT, CDR2 YENEEA. Trimming took off 5 bases at V and 5 bases at J, with 8 bases between the two ends. This CDR3 has 12 residues. The CDR3, as DNA: TGTGCCAGCAGCCAACAGGGAGATACGCAGTATTTT. Its translation: CASSQQGDTQYF.

This clone occurred once. The V and J genes are TRBV24-1 and TRBJ1-5; maybe TRBD1 (5 bases). Germline V gene lookup returns CDR1 KGHDR and CDR2 SFDVKD. The CDR3 is 14 amino acids. V was clipped by 4 bases and J by 6 bases, with 12 bases between them. The CDR3: CATSEGAWVQPQHF. In nucleotides, the CDR3 is TGTGCCACCAGTGAAGGGGCTTGGGTTCAGCCCCAGCATTTT.

The chain couples TRBV28 to TRBJ1-3; 7 positions match TRBD1. V lost 1 base to trimming and J lost 3 bases; unmatched junction nucleotides: 6. The CDR3 has 16 residues. CDR1 MDHEN and CDR2 SYDVKM come from the germline V gene. CDR3 nucleotide sequence: TGTGCCAGCAGTTTATTGACAGGGACGTTTGGAAACACCATATATTTT. It yields the protein CASSLLTGTFGNTIYF.

Within the sample, this clone is medium-sized. The chain recombines TRBV18 with TRBJ2-1; D unresolved. This CDR3 contains 13 residues. Germline CDR1 and CDR2: KGHSH and LQKENI. Trimming stripped 6 bases from V and 9 bases from J, with 15 bases between. The CDR3: CASSHGSASEQFF. The DNA of the CDR3 is TGTGCCAGCTCTCACGGGTCTGCAAGTGAGCAGTTCTTC.

This clone was recorded only once. The genes are TRBV6-2 or TRBV6-3 and TRBJ2-1; D may be TRBD2 (6 bases). Trimming shortened V by 5 bases and J by 10 bases, and 15 bases separated the two germline ends. Germline V CDR1 and CDR2: MNHEY, SVGEGT. This CDR3 comprises 13 residues. CDR3 amino acids: CASSLGTYREQFF. The DNA of the CDR3 is TGTGCCAGCAGTCTGGGGACTTACCGCGAGCAGTTCTTC.

The rearrangement joins TRBV5-1 to TRBJ1-3, with a weak D call TRBD1 (6 bases). From germline, CDR1 is SGHRS and CDR2 YFSETQ. The CDR3 is made up of 17 amino acids. The germline V and J ends were trimmed by 4 bases and 2 bases, with 19 bases remaining between them. CDR3 in amino acids: CASSPTAQGSTGNTIYF. The CDR3 nucleotides read TGCGCCAGCAGCCCAACTGCACAGGGAAGCACTGGAAACACCATATATTTT.

The chain combines TRBV19 with TRBJ2-3; 7 nucleotides match TRBD2. CDR3 size: 16 residues. Germline V gives CDR1 LNHDA, CDR2 SQIVND (reference sequence). V lost 7 bases, J lost 1 base, and 11 bases stayed unmatched. CDR3 nucleotide sequence: TGTGCCAGTATTACCCCGTTAGCGGGCCGCACAGATACGCAGTATTTT. This encodes CASITPLAGRTDTQYF.

This clone has just a few counts. V is TRBV6-1 and J is TRBJ1-5; D unclear. In germline, CDR1 is MNHNS, CDR2 SASEGT. The CDR3 contains 20 residues. Trimming removed 4 bases at V and 2 bases at J, with 27 bases between. In nucleotides, the CDR3 is TGTGCCAGCAGTGGGCGGGAGGGTAACCGTCAATCTTGGGGCAATCAGCCCCAGCATTTT. Its translation is CASSGREGNRQSWGNQPQHF.

This chain joins TRBV7-2 and TRBJ1-1; D ambiguous. From germline, CDR1 is SGHTA and CDR2 FQGNSA. The V end was cut by 4 bases, the J end by 5 bases, with 11 bases between. The CDR3 has 13 amino acids. DNA of the CDR3: TGTGCCAGCAGCTCAAGCCGACTTACTGAAGCTTTCTTT. It specifies CASSSSRLTEAFF.

The rearrangement uses TRBV7-2 and TRBJ1-2; 7 bases are a match to TRBD1. CDR1 is SGHTA, CDR2 FQGNSA, per germline. J lost 0 bases, V lost 3 bases, and 4 bases had no gene match. CDR3 length: 15 amino acids. The CDR3 spells CASSFQGQPNYGYTF. In DNA, the CDR3 is TGTGCCAGCAGCTTCCAGGGACAGCCTAACTATGGCTACACCTTC.

As to this clone: At one end, the junction sequence differs from germline, possibly due to a read error. This sequence joins TRBV3-1 (or the pseudogene TRBV3-2) and TRBJ2-1; the match to TRBD2 covers 10 bases. Germline V gene sequence: CDR1 LGHDT, CDR2 YNNKEL (reference sequence). The CDR3 totals 13 residues. The CDR3 DNA reads TGTGCCAGCAGCCTCTTAGCGGGAGGCGAGCAGCTCTTC. It translates to CASSLLAGGEQLF.

This clone was seen only a few times. Here the CDR3 reads CASSSLRPGQGANIQYF. Here the CDR3 DNA reads TGCGCCAGCAGCTCCCTGCGACCGGGACAGGGGGCGAACATTCAGTACTTC. The chain joins TRBV5-1 to TRBJ2-4, with 12 bases lining up with TRBD1. Germline CDR1 reads SGHRS; CDR2 reads YFSETQ. This CDR3 is built from 17 residues. J was trimmed by 7 bases and V by 3 bases; bases with no gene match: 11.

The rearrangement uses TRBV7-9 and TRBJ2-1; possible D gene TRBD2, 5 bases. CDR1 is SEHNR and CDR2 is FQNEAQ in the germline V gene (reference sequence). V lost 5 bases and J 0 bases, leaving 8 bases between the germline ends. The CDR3 is made up of 14 amino acids. This CDR3 reads CASSPDYSYNEQFF. For the CDR3, the DNA is TGTGCCAGCAGCCCCGACTACTCCTACAATGAGCAGTTCTTC.

This chain uses TRBV27 with TRBJ2-5; 8 bases line up with TRBD2. The V gene end was trimmed by 0 bases and the J gene end by 5 bases; junction bases not matched to a gene: 8. The CDR3 totals 16 residues. The germline V gene has CDR1 MNHEY and CDR2 SMNVEV (reference sequence). CDR3 bases: TGTGCCAGCAGTTTATCGGGACTAGGTGAGGGGGAGACCCAGTACTTC. Protein: CASSLSGLGEGETQYF.